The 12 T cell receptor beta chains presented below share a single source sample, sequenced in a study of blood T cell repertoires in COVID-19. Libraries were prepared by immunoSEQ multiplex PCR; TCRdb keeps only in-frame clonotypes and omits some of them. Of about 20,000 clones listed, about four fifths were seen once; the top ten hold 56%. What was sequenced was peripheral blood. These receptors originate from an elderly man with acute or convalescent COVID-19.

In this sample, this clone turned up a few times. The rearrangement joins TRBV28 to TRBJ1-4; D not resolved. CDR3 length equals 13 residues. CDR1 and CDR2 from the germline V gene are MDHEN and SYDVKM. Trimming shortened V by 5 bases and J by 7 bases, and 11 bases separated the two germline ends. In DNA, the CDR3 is TGTGCCAGCAGTGAGTCCTACGCTGAAAAACTGTTTTTT. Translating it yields CASSESYAEKLFF.

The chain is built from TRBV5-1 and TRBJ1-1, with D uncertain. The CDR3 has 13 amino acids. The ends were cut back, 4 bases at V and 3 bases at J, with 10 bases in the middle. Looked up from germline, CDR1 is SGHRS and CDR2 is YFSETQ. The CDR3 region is CASSLEVDTEAFF. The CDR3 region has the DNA TGCGCCAGCAGCCTAGAGGTGGACACTGAAGCTTTCTTT.

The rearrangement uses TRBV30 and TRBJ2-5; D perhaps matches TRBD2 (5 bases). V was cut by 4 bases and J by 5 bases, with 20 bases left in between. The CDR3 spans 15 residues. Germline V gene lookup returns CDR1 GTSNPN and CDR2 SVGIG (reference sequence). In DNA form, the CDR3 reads TGTGCCTGGACTAGATTTGGGCGGGCCGGGGAGACCCAGTACTTC. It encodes CAWTRFGRAGETQYF.

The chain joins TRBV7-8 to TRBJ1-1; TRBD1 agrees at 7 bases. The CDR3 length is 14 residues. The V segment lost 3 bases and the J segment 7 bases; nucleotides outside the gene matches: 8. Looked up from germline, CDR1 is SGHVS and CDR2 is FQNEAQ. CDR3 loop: CASSLATGLSEAFF. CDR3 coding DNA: TGTGCCAGCAGCTTGGCGACAGGGTTAAGTGAAGCTTTCTTT.

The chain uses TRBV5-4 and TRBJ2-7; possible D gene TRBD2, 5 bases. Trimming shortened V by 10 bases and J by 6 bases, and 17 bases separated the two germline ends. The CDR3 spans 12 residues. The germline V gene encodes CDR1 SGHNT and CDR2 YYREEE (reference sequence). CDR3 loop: CASEGTPGEQYF. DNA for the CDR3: TGTGCCTCTGAGGGCACCCCTGGCGAGCAGTACTTC.

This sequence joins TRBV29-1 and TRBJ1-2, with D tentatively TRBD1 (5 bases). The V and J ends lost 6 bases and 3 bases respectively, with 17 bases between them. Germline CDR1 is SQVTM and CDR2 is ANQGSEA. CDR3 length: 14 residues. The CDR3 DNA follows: TGCAGCGTCGGGGGACGGCAGTCCCACTATGGCTACACCTTC. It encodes CSVGGRQSHYGYTF.

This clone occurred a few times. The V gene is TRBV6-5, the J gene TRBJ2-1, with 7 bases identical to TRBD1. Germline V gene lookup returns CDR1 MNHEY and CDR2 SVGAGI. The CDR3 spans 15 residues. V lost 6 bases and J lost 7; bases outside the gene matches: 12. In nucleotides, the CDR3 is TGTGCCAGCAGCCAACAAACAGGGGTCGTAAATGAGCAGTTCTTC. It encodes CASSQQTGVVNEQFF.

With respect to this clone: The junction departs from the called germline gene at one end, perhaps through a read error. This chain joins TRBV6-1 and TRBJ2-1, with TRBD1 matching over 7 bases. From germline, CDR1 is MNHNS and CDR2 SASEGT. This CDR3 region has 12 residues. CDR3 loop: CASSDRGLEEFF. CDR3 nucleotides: TGTGCCAGCAGTGATAGGGGGCTTGAGGAGTTCTTC.

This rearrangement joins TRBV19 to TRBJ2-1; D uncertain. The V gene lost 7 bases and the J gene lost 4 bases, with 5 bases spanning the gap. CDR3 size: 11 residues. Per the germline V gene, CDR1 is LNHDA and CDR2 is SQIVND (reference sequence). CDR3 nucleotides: TGTGCCAGTACCGAGTACAATGAGCAGTTCTTC. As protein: CASTEYNEQFF.

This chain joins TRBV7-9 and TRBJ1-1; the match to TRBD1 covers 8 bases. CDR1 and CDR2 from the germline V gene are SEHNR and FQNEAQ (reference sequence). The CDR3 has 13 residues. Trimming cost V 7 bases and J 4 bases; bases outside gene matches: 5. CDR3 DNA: TGTGCCAGCATCGACAGGGGAGGCACTGAAGCTTTCTTT. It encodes CASIDRGGTEAFF. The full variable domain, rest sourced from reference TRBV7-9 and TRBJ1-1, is DTGVSQNPRHKITKRGQNVTFRCDPISEHNRLYWYRQTLGQGPEFLTYFQNEAQLEKSRLLSDRFSAERPKGSFSTLEIQRTEQGDSAMYLCASIDRGGTEAFFGQGTRLTVV.

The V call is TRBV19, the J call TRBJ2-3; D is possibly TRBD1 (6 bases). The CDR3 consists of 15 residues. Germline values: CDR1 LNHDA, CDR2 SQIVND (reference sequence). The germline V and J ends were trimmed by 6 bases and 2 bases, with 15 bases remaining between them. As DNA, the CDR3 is TGTGCCAGTAGGAACCGGGACACCTCCACAGATACGCAGTATTTT. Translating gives CASRNRDTSTDTQYF.

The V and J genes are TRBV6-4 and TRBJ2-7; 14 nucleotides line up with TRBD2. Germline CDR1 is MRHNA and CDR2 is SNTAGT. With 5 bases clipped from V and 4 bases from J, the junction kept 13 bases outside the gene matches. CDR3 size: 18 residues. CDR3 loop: CASSFPGLAGEGAYEQYV. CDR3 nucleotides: TGTGCCAGCAGTTTTCCGGGACTAGCGGGAGAAGGGGCGTACGAGCAGTACGTC.